This T cell receptor (beta chain) was found in a study of regulatory T cells in long-lasting Graves disease. This clonotype was seen a few times. Regarding time point: newly diagnosed GD, antithyroid drugs for less than 3 months. TCR sequences were obtained from RNA taken from PBMCs. Germline CDR1 is SQVTM and CDR2 is ANQGSEA. The CDR3 sequence is 12 residues long. V was trimmed by 0 bases and J by 5 bases, leaving 7 bases between them. Combining iRepertoire HTBI primers with Arm-PCR of CDR3 regions, the authors built TCR beta libraries. TCRdb independently ran MiXCR on the multiplex PCR reads; one entry per CDR3 protein. Here the sample spans more than 450,000 distinct CDR3 sequences, roughly 15% being singletons. The sample was also reused in another study, on T cells in Graves' hyperthyroidism and ophthalmopathy. Per that study: Stable hyperthyroidism and ophthalmopathy were separated using 13 V-J signatures.

Here the sequenced sample was peripheral blood mononuclear cells (PBMCs), taken at new diagnosis, from a patient treated with antithyroid drugs. The V call is TRBV29-1, the J call TRBJ2-5, with D unresolved. This clonotype originated in a man aged 40-49 years with Graves disease. CDR3 sequence: CSVEDAAETQYF. The CDR3 nucleotides read TGCAGCGTTGAAGATGCCGCGGAGACCCAGTACTTC. Based on the CDR3 plus reference TRBV29-1 and TRBJ2-5, the full variable domain is SAVISQKPSRDICQRGTSLTIQCQVDSQVTMMFWYRQQPGQSLTLIATANQGSEATYESGFVIDKFPISRPNLTFSTLTVSNMSPEDSSIYLCSVEDAAETQYFGPGTRLLVL.